This T cell receptor beta chain was observed in a study of cytomegalovirus exposure and HLA in healthy donors. Study-level results: In a later analysis, at a false discovery rate of 0.05, roughly 17,000 TCR beta sequences were associated with HLA alleles.

This CDR3 spans 15 amino acids. V was clipped by 0 bases and J by 4 bases; unmatched bases: 4. The V gene's germline CDR1 is SGHRS and CDR2 YFSETQ. To note about this clone: Its antigen is unknown.

Primers included in the PCR were 60 Vbeta and 13 Jbeta primers. The repertoire was sequenced with immunoSEQ multiplex PCR; TCRdb's copy has only in-frame clones and lacks some. This table holds under 200,000 clones, 75% to 90% found once. Sequenced material: PBMCs. V and J are TRBV5-1 and TRBJ2-1; 7 bases align to TRBD1. The receptor comes from a man under 40 in good health and CMV-seronegative. The CDR3 sequence is CASSLARGQYNEQFF. Written as DNA, the CDR3 is TGCGCCAGCAGCTTGGCCCGGGGACAGTACAATGAGCAGTTCTTC. The full variable domain, completed using reference TRBV5-1 and TRBJ2-1, is KAGVTQTPRYLIKTRGQQVTLSCSPISGHRSVSWYQQTPGQGLQFLFEYFSETQRNKGNFPGRFSGRQFSNSRSEMNVSTLELGDSALYLCASSLARGQYNEQFFGPGTRLTVL.